The T cell receptor beta chain described here comes from a study of a mutant IDH1 vaccine in newly diagnosed glioma. Study-level background: Sex distribution of treated patients was about 60% male and 37.5% female; mean age was around 42 years. It was radiotherapy, temozolomide, or both that patients received previously, with most receiving both.

V dropped 6 bases and J dropped 5; count of bases not matched to a gene: 9. The CDR3 spans 13 residues. Germline V gene sequence: CDR1 SQVTM, CDR2 ANQGSEA. Study results and caveats: In 93.3% of patients, immune responses induced by the vaccine occurred.

Concerning this clone itself: The antigen is unknown.

The time point here: week 47, end of study. Vaccination comprised doses that each held 300 ug of mutant IDH1 20-mer peptide, plus topical imiquimod. There were eight vaccinations for patients, given in weeks 1, 3, 5, 7, 11, 15, 19 and 23. Produced via immunoSEQ multiplex PCR; TCRdb's table is partial and in-frame only. The sample consists of around 50,000 clones, less than 70% of them appearing once. J is TRBJ2-5 and V is TRBV29-1, with 7 bases aligning to TRBD1. This sample comprised peripheral blood mononuclear cells (PBMCs), obtained from a glioma patient whose treatment included an IDH1 peptide vaccine. The receptor comes from a man aged 35-49 years with glioma. Some clones in this sample may be carry-over from other donors' samples. Written as DNA, the CDR3 is TGCAGCGTACGGACAGGCGTGGGGGAGACCCAGTACTTC. Translating it yields CSVRTGVGETQYF.